A single sample is the source of the 8 T cell receptor beta chains below, sequenced in a study of blood T cell repertoires in COVID-19. The method was immunoSEQ multiplex PCR; TCRdb's version includes in-frame clones alone and lacks a portion of them. The table lists over 90,000 clones, roughly 84% of them singletons, with approximately 12% in the top ten. Sequencing was carried out using peripheral blood. These receptors were taken from a human donor in a cohort sampled during active COVID-19.

The genes are TRBV29-1 and TRBJ1-2; 7 nucleotides agree with TRBD1. Germline V gene lookup returns CDR1 SQVTM and CDR2 ANQGSEA. V shed 6 bases and J 8 bases; nucleotides not matched to a gene: 15. The CDR3 contains 14 residues. CDR3 sequence (DNA): TGCAGCGTAAACCCGATGACAGGGTTTGGAGGCTACACCTTC. Translating it yields CSVNPMTGFGGYTF.

The V call is TRBV3-1 (or the pseudogene TRBV3-2), the J call TRBJ1-5, with TRBD1 matching over 7 bases. The germline CDR1 and CDR2 sequences are LGHDT and YNNKEL (reference sequence). Germline trimming cut 4 bases from V and 6 bases from J; bases unmatched to any gene: 3. The CDR3 is 13 amino acids. The CDR3 reads CASSLDRAQPQHF. The CDR3 bases are TGTGCCAGCAGCCTCGACAGGGCTCAGCCCCAGCATTTT.

The chain employs TRBV5-1 and TRBJ2-3, with 9 bases identical to TRBD2. The length of the CDR3 is 17 residues. V shed 5 bases, J shed 0 bases, and the junction held 10 bases outside the gene matches. Per the germline V gene, CDR1 is SGHRS and CDR2 is YFSETQ. CDR3 nucleotides: TGCGCCAGCAGACCCCCCCTAGCGGGGCCCAGCACAGATACGCAGTATTTT. As protein: CASRPPLAGPSTDTQYF.

The J gene is TRBJ2-1, the V gene TRBV4-1; D call uncertain. Germline values: CDR1 MGHRA, CDR2 YSYEKL. This CDR3 is built from 19 residues. Trimming took off 4 bases at V and 5 bases at J, with 27 bases between the two ends. This chain's CDR3 is CASSLQRGFFSPEHNEQFF. The CDR3 region has the DNA TGCGCCAGCAGCCTCCAACGAGGCTTTTTCTCCCCCGAACACAATGAGCAGTTCTTC.

This sequence joins TRBV19 and TRBJ1-2; D gene unclear. Germline CDR1 is LNHDA and CDR2 is SQIVND (reference sequence). The CDR3 totals 14 residues. V was clipped by 7 bases and J by 7 bases, with 19 bases between them. CDR3 sequence (DNA): TGTGCCAGTACTAGAGGAGAGCCAGTGAGTGGCTACACCTTC. It is translated as CASTRGEPVSGYTF.

The V call is TRBV25-1, the J call TRBJ2-2; D may be TRBD2 (5 bases). V was clipped by 1 base and J by 7 bases, with 13 bases between them. CDR1 and CDR2 (germline): MGHDK, SYGVNS. The CDR3 has 15 residues. CDR3 bases: TGTGCCAGCAGTGAATTGGATAGCGATGGCGGGGAGCTGTTTTTT. It translates to CASSELDSDGGELFF.

The CDR3 here is CASSLVADSNQPQHF. Here the CDR3 DNA reads TGTGCCAGCAGCTTAGTGGCAGATAGCAATCAGCCCCAGCATTTT. The rearrangement joins TRBV7-6 to TRBJ1-5, with no clear D. V was shortened by 1 base and J by 0 bases, with 7 bases between the two germline ends. Germline V gene sequence: CDR1 SGHVS, CDR2 FNYEAQ. The CDR3 runs to 15 residues.

The rearrangement joins TRBV29-1 to TRBJ2-2; tentatively, D is TRBD2 (6 bases). V lost 6 bases and J 1 base, leaving 15 bases between the germline ends. CDR1 SQVTM and CDR2 ANQGSEA come from the germline V gene. The CDR3 consists of 15 residues. The CDR3 protein is CSVPKGRGNTGELFF. The CDR3 DNA reads TGCAGCGTCCCCAAGGGGCGGGGGAACACCGGGGAGCTGTTTTTT.